One T cell receptor (beta chain) is described in this entry. Its target is not known. This sample is drawn from a study of blood T cells in healthy people across ages. PCR was performed a second time for about 7 to 12 cycles using a sample-barcoded 5' primer and a J-beta primer mix. TCRdb called the 5' RACE reads again in MiXCR, with one record for every CDR3 protein. The data contain around 1.1 million distinct CDR3 sequences, around two fifths of them singletons. Germline-derived CDR1 and CDR2 are ENHRY and SYGVKD. V was pared by 2 bases and J by 6 bases, with 11 bases between. The CDR3 covers 15 residues. Notes on the study in general: There was a strong correlation between TCR beta diversity and naive T cell percentage.

The chain combines TRBV10-3 with TRBJ2-6; D remains unclear. What was sequenced was blood. The sequence derives from a man between 18 and 35 years old in good health. The CDR3 coding sequence is TGTGCCATCAGTGAGGGAAGGGTGAAGGCCAACGTCCTGACTTTC. Translating it yields CAISEGRVKANVLTF.